One sample yielded the 5 T cell receptor beta chains listed below, sequenced in a study of T cells after yellow fever vaccination (dated by TCRdb to between 2018 and 2021). Explained via the paper, the treatment or condition label denotes: live attenuated yellow fever vaccine strain. The library was produced with 5' RACE. Sequencing used an Illumina HiSeq 2500. The public sequencing data were trimmed at Q25 with fastp and processed into clonotypes with MiXCR by TCRdb, which kept only in-frame beta chains. Each record represents a unique CDR3 protein, reported with the most common genes and DNA among its rows. A total of roughly 500,000 distinct CDR3 sequences appear in this sample, 15% to 20% of them only once. More than 13% of the sample belongs to the ten largest clones. This material consisted of PBMCs, taken 15 days after the yellow fever booster vaccination. These receptors all come from a man aged 30 to 45 who received the YFV17D yellow fever vaccine.

V usage is TRBV28 and J usage is TRBJ2-1; tentatively, D is TRBD2 (5 bases). The CDR3 contains 15 residues. Germline loops: CDR1 MDHEN, CDR2 SYDVKM. Deletions cut 7 bases from V and 15 bases from J, with 28 bases between. CDR3 loop: CASTHEEAVSYAPFF. The CDR3 nucleotides read TGTGCCAGCACCCATGAGGAAGCGGTCTCTTATGCGCCGTTCTTC.

This rearrangement joins TRBV19 to TRBJ2-3; a possible D gene is TRBD2 (5 bases). Germline V gene data show CDR1 as LNHDA and CDR2 as SQIVND (reference sequence). CDR3 length: 13 residues. V gave up 8 bases and J gave up 4 bases, with 13 bases separating them. CDR3 in DNA: TGTGCCAGTTGCCGGCGGGCGGCAGATACGCAGTATTTT. Translation gives CASCRRAADTQYF.

The chain is built from TRBV5-4 and TRBJ2-2; D possibly corresponds to TRBD2 (5 bases). Germline values: CDR1 SGHNT, CDR2 YYREEE (reference sequence). CDR3 length: 14 amino acids. The V end lost 4 bases, the J end lost 5 bases, and 12 bases lay between the germline ends. The chain's CDR3 is CASSPAGVTGELFF. The CDR3 region has the DNA TGTGCCAGCAGCCCAGCCGGGGTGACCGGGGAGCTGTTTTTT.

The CDR3: CASRDSFVENTIYF. The DNA for the CDR3 is TGTGCCAGCAGGGACAGCTTCGTGGAAAACACCATATATTTT. The chain employs TRBV12-3 or TRBV12-4 and TRBJ1-3; weak D call: TRBD1 (6 bases). V was shortened by 6 bases and J by 6 bases, with 15 bases between the two germline ends. The CDR3 loop spans 14 amino acids.

The chain has TRBV5-1 and TRBJ2-1, with D uncertain. CDR3 length: 12 residues. The germline CDR1 and CDR2 sequences are SGHRS and YFSETQ. Deletions cut 3 bases from V and 10 bases from J, with 11 bases between. The CDR3 coding sequence is TGCGCCAGCAGCTCACCACCTAGGGAGCAGTTCTTC. This codes for CASSSPPREQFF.